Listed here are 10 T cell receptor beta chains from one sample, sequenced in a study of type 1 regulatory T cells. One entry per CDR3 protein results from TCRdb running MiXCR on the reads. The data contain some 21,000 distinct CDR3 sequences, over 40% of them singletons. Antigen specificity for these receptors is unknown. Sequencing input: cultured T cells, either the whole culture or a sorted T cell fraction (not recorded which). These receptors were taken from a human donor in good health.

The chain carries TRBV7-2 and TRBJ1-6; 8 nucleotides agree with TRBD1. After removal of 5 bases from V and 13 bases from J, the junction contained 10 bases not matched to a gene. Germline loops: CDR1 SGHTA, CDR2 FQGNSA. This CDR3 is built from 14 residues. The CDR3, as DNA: TGTGCCAGCAGCACCGGACAGGGCGGACCGCCCCTCCACTTT. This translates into CASSTGQGGPPLHF. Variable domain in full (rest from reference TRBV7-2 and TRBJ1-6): GAGVSQSPSNKVTEKGKDVELRCDPISGHTALYWYRQSLGQGLEFLIYFQGNSAPDKSGLPSDRFSAERTGGSVSTLTIQRTQQEDSAVYLCASSTGQGGPPLHFGNGTRLTVT.

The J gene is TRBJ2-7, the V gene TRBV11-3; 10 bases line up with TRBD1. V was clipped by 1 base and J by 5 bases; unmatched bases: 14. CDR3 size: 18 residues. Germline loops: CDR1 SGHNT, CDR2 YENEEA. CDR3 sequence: CASSLAGTGAPGQHEQYF. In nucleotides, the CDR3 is TGTGCCAGCAGCTTAGCGGGGACAGGGGCCCCCGGACAGCACGAGCAGTACTTC.

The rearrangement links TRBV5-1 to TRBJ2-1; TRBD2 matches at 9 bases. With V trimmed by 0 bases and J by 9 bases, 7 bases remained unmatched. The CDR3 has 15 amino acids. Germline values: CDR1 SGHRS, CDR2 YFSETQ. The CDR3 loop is CASSLGVAGVSEQFF. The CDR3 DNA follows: TGCGCCAGCAGCTTGGGAGTAGCGGGGGTCAGTGAGCAGTTCTTC.

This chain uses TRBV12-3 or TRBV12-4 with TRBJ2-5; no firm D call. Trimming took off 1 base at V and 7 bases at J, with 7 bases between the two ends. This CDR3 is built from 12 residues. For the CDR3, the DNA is TGTGCCAGCAGTTTAGGAGTTGGGACCCAGTACTTC. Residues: CASSLGVGTQYF.

The CDR3 sequence: CASSYSTRGSPEAFF. In DNA form, the CDR3 reads TGTGCCAGCAGTTACTCGACCAGGGGTTCGCCTGAAGCTTTCTTT. V usage is TRBV6-2 or TRBV6-3 and J usage is TRBJ1-1; tentative D call: TRBD1 (6 bases). Per germline, CDR1 MNHEY and CDR2 SVGEGT. V lost 0 bases and J lost 6, with 14 bases in between. The CDR3 totals 15 residues.

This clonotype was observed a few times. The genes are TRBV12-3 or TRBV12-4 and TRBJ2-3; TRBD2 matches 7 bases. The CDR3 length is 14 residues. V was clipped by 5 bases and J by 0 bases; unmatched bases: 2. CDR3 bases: TGTGCCAGCAGTCGGACTAGAAGCACAGATACGCAGTATTTT. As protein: CASSRTRSTDTQYF.

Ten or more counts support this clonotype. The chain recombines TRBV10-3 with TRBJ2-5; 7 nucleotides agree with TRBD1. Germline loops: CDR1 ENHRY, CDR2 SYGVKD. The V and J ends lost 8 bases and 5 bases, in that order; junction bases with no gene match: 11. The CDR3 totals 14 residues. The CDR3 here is CAIRHDRVRETQYF. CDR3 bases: TGTGCCATCCGACACGACAGGGTTCGGGAGACCCAGTACTTC.

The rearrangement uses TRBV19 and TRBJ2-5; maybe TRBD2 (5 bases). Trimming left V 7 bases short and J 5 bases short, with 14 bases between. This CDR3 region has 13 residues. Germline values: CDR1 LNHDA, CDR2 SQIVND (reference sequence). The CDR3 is CASKDGNGETQYF. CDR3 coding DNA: TGTGCCAGTAAGGACGGGAACGGGGAGACCCAGTACTTC.

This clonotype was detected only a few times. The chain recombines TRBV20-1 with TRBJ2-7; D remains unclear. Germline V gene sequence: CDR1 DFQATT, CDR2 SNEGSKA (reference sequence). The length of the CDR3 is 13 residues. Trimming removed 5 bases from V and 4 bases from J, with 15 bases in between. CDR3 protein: CSAATGPNYEQYF. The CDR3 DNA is TGCAGTGCTGCCACCGGGCCCAATTACGAGCAGTACTTC.

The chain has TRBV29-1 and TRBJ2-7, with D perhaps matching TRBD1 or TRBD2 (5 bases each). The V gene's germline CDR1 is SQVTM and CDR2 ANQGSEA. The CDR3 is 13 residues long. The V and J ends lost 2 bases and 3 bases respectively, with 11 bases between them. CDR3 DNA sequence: TGCAGCGTTGAACTCCAGAGGGGCTACGAGCAGTACTTC. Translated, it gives CSVELQRGYEQYF.